This T cell receptor (beta chain) was documented in a study of T-cell memory formation after mild COVID-19. For the study at large: For the most part, TCR clusters were specific to one donor.

One entry per CDR3 protein, called by TCRdb with MiXCR from the 5' RACE reads. The sample includes roughly 310,000 distinct CDR3 sequences, more than 15% seen only once; the top ten take roughly 20%. This CDR3 region has 14 residues. With V trimmed by 6 bases and J by 7 bases, 4 bases remained unmatched. Germline CDR1 is SGHAT and CDR2 is FQNNGV. Concerning this clonotype itself: The antigen remains unidentified.

The study's findings and limits: There was a balanced CD4/CD8 profile in clones contracting day 15 to 85, and later expanders leaned CD4+. Several responding clones turned up in pre-infection memory, indicating that cross-reactive memory may have taken part.

V usage is TRBV11-2 and J usage is TRBJ2-1, with 12 bases that match TRBD2. The sample consisted of PBMCs or a T cell subset sorted from them (not recorded which). The receptor was derived from a man between 18 and 29 years old who had mild COVID-19 (a few samples of this study predate the infection). Cell type and time point are not known. Here the CDR3 DNA reads TGTGCCAGCAGACTAGCGGGGGGTGAGAATGAGCAGTTCTTC. Its translation is CASRLAGGENEQFF.